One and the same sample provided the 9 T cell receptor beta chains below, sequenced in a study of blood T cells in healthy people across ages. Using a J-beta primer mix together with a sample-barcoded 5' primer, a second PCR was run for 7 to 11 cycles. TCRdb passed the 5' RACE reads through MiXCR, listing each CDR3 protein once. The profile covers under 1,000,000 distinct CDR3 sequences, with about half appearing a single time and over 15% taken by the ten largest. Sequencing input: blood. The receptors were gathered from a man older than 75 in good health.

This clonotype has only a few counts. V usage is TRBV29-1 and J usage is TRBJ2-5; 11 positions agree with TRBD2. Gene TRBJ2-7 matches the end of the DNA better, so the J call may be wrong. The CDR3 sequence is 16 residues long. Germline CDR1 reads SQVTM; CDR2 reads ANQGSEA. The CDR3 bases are TGCAGCGTCCTAGAGACGACTAGCGGGGAGGGCTACGAGCAGTACTTC. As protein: CSVLETTSGEGYEQYF.

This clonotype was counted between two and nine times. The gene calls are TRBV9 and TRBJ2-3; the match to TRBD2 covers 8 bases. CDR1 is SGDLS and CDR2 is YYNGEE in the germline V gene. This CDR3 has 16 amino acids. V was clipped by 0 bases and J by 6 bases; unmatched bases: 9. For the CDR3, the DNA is TGTGCCAGCAGCGTAGGTACGGGAGGGCCAGTTGATACGCAGTATTTT. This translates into CASSVGTGGPVDTQYF.

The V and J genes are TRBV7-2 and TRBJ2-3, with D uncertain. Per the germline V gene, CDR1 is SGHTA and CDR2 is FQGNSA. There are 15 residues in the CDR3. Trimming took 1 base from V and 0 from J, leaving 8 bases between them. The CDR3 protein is CASSLGYTSTDTQYF. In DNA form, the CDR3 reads TGTGCCAGCAGCTTAGGGTACACTAGCACAGATACGCAGTATTTT.

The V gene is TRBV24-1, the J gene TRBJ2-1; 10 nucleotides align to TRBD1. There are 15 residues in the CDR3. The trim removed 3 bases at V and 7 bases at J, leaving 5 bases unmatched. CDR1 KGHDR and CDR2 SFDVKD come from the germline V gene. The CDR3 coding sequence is TGTGCCACCAGTGATGGGACAGGGGAGAGGAATGAGCAGTTCTTC. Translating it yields CATSDGTGERNEQFF.

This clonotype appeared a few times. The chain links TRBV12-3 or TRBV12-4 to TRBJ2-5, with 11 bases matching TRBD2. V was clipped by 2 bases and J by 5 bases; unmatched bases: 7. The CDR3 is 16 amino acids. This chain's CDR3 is CASSLNLAGGWETQYF. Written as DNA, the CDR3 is TGTGCCAGCAGTTTAAATCTAGCGGGAGGTTGGGAGACCCAGTACTTC.

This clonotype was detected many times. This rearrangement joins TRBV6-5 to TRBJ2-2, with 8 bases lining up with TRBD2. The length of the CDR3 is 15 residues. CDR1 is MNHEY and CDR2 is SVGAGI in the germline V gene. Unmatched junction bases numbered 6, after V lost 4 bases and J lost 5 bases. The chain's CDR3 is CASSWSGSSTGELFF. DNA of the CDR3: TGTGCCAGCAGTTGGAGCGGGAGCAGTACCGGGGAGCTGTTTTTT.

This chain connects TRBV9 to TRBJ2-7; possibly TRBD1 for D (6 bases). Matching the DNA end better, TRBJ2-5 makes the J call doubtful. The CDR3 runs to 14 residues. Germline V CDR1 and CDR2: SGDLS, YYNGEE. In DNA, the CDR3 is TGTGCCAGCAGCGTTACAGGGACCGGCGAGACCCAGTACTTC. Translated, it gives CASSVTGTGETQYF.

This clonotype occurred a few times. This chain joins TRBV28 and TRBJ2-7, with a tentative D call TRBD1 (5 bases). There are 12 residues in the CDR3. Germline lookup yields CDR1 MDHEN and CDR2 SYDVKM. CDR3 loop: CASTEARREQYF. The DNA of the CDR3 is TGTGCTTCGACAGAGGCACGTCGGGAGCAGTACTTC. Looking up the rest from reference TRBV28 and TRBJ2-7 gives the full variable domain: DVKVTQSSRYLVKRTGEKVFLECVQDMDHENMFWYRQDPGLGLRLIYFSYDVKMKEKGDIPEGYSVSREKKERFSLILESASTNQTSMYLCASTEARREQYFGPGTRLTVT.

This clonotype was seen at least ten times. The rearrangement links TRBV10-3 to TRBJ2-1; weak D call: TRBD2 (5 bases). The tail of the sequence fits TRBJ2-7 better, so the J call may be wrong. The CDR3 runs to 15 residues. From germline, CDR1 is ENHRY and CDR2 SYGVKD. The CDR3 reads CAIRGAELSYNEQYF. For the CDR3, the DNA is TGTGCCATCAGGGGAGCGGAACTCTCCTACAATGAGCAGTACTTC.